This TCR beta chain is drawn from a study of response to subunit inactivated influenza vaccine. Study-level findings and limits: The authors suggested that few new T cells are recruited per seasonal influenza vaccination.

The V end lost 4 bases, the J end lost 0 bases, and 19 bases lay between the germline ends. Germline CDR1 reads DFQATT; CDR2 reads SNEGSKA (reference sequence). This CDR3 has 16 residues. Using its own MiXCR run on the RT-PCR reads, TCRdb lists one record per CDR3 protein. Of about 480,000 distinct CDR3 sequences listed, roughly 13% are singletons. Worth noting for this clonotype: Its specificity is not known.

The starting material was PBMCs from blood, obtained about 6 weeks after vaccination. The rearrangement links TRBV20-1 to TRBJ2-7, with D tentatively TRBD2 (7 bases). The TCR sequence derives from a man aged 45-60 years who received an inactivated influenza vaccine. This CDR3 is CSAILTGGRGSYEQYF. Written as DNA, the CDR3 is TGCAGTGCTATCCTGACGGGGGGCCGGGGCTCCTACGAGCAGTACTTC.